This T cell receptor (beta chain) was sequenced during a study of T cell responses to AZD1222 COVID-19 vaccine. This CDR3 contains 14 residues. V was clipped by 4 bases and J by 4 bases, with 14 bases between them. Germline V CDR1 and CDR2: MNHEY, SMNVEV (reference sequence). Using immunoSEQ multiplex PCR, the repertoire was profiled, and TCRdb retains in-frame clones only, with some absent. The table shows roughly 97,000 clones, with over 85% occurring only once. The receptor's source is an adult in good health. The rearrangement joins TRBV27 to TRBJ2-7; D gene ambiguous. The sample in question was peripheral blood, obtained on day 0 of AZD1222 vaccination. CDR3 nucleotide sequence: TGTGCCAGCAGTTCGACGGTCAGGCAATACGAGCAGTACTTC. Amino acid sequence: CASSSTVRQYEQYF.